This entry lists 24 T cell receptor beta chains sequenced from one sample in a study of blood T cell repertoires in COVID-19. Sequenced by immunoSEQ multiplex PCR; TCRdb stores in-frame clones only, minus some. The profile shows approximately 120,000 clones, approximately 90% of them singletons. Sequenced material: peripheral blood. The receptor set was obtained from a human donor in a cohort sampled during active COVID-19.

CDR3 sequence (DNA): TGTGCCAGTAGTATGCCTAGGTTGACCGGGGAGCTGTTTTTT. Amino acid sequence: CASSMPRLTGELFF. This sequence joins TRBV19 and TRBJ2-2; D remains unclear. The CDR3 is 14 amino acids. Trimming removed 3 bases from V and 5 bases from J, with 10 bases in between. CDR1 and CDR2 (germline): LNHDA, SQIVND (reference sequence).

This clone appeared a few times. This chain joins TRBV7-3 and TRBJ1-6; D uncertain. The germline V gene encodes CDR1 SGHTA and CDR2 FQGTGA. CDR3 size: 13 residues. Trimming left V 2 bases short and J 10 bases short, with 9 bases between. This CDR3 is CASSLSRQSPLHF. CDR3 bases: TGTGCCAGCAGCTTATCACGACAATCACCCCTCCACTTT.

The chain couples TRBV5-1 to TRBJ2-1, with no clear D. There are 15 residues in the CDR3. Per the germline V gene, CDR1 is SGHRS and CDR2 is YFSETQ. V lost 2 bases to trimming and J lost 0 bases, with 9 bases between them. CDR3 bases: TGCGCCAGCAGCTTACAGAATCCCTCCTACAATGAGCAGTTCTTC. It is translated as CASSLQNPSYNEQFF.

The chain employs TRBV2 and TRBJ2-7; 8 bases align to TRBD2. The germline CDR1 and CDR2 sequences are SNHLY and FYNNEI. V trimming: 6 bases; J trimming: 5 bases; junction bases outside the gene matches: 15. This CDR3 has 16 amino acids. The CDR3 DNA follows: TGTGCCAGCAGGACCTCGGTGCGGGGGGCCCACCACGAGCAGTACTTC. The encoded protein is CASRTSVRGAHHEQYF.

The chain is built from TRBV21-1 and TRBJ2-7; the listed D gene, TRBD2, was not tested against the DNA. TRBV21-1 is a known pseudogene. The CDR3 contains 15 residues. The CDR3 nucleotides read TGTGCCAGCAGCAAACGGTATGGTAGCTCCTACGAGCAGTACTTC. It specifies CASSKRYGSSYEQYF.

The J gene is TRBJ1-1, the V gene TRBV7-2; D is uncertain. V gave up 4 bases and J gave up 5 bases, with 11 bases separating them. There are 13 residues in the CDR3. Germline loops: CDR1 SGHTA, CDR2 FQGNSA. CDR3 bases: TGTGCCAGCAGCTACAGACGTGGGACTGAAGCTTTCTTT. Residues: CASSYRRGTEAFF.

The chain links TRBV6-2 or TRBV6-3 to TRBJ2-7, with TRBD2 matching 7 bases. Germline V lookup: CDR1 MNHEY, CDR2 SVGEGT. Trimming took 3 bases from V and 1 from J; bases not matched to a gene: 12. CDR3 size: 17 residues. CDR3 in amino acids: CASSYAGAGAPSYEQYF. The DNA for the CDR3 is TGTGCCAGCAGTTATGCTGGTGCGGGAGCCCCGTCCTACGAGCAGTACTTC.

The chain employs TRBV6-6 and TRBJ2-5, with TRBD2 matching 8 bases. Germline V gives CDR1 MNHNY, CDR2 SVGAGI (reference sequence). The CDR3 loop spans 16 amino acids. The V and J ends lost 2 bases and 0 bases, in that order; junction bases with no gene match: 5. In nucleotides, the CDR3 is TGTGCCAGCAGTTACGGAAGCGGGAGTTACCAAGAGACCCAGTACTTC. Its protein is CASSYGSGSYQETQYF.

The chain combines TRBV3-1 (or the pseudogene TRBV3-2) with TRBJ1-4; D ambiguous. Germline loops: CDR1 LGHDT, CDR2 YNNKEL (reference sequence). This CDR3 has 15 residues. Trimming took off 0 bases at V and 8 bases at J, with 13 bases between the two ends. In DNA form, the CDR3 reads TGTGCCAGCAGCCAAGATCCGGGGTCCAGGGAAAAACTGTTTTTT. Its translation: CASSQDPGSREKLFF.

The chain carries TRBV5-1 and TRBJ2-5; D remains unclear. This CDR3 contains 11 residues. Trimming removed 5 bases at V and 2 bases at J, with 4 bases between. Germline V gives CDR1 SGHRS, CDR2 YFSETQ. The CDR3 sequence: CASREQETQYF. The DNA of the CDR3 is TGCGCCAGCAGGGAGCAAGAGACCCAGTACTTC.

The V and J genes are TRBV19 and TRBJ1-1; no clear D gene. The CDR3 is 15 amino acids. Trimming removed 3 bases at V and 1 base at J, with 12 bases between. Germline V gene data show CDR1 as LNHDA and CDR2 as SQIVND (reference sequence). Here the CDR3 DNA reads TGTGCCAGTAGTATTCATCTTGGCCAGAACACTGAAGCTTTCTTT. It is translated as CASSIHLGQNTEAFF.

This chain connects TRBV7-2 to TRBJ2-5; 10 positions agree with TRBD2. Trimming took 5 bases from V and 3 from J; bases not matched to a gene: 6. This CDR3 region has 15 residues. Per the germline V gene, CDR1 is SGHTA and CDR2 is FQGNSA. The CDR3 coding sequence is TGTGCCAGCAGCCAAAGCGGGAGGGCCGAAGAGACCCAGTACTTC. Its protein is CASSQSGRAEETQYF.

This rearrangement joins TRBV18 to TRBJ2-1; 8 bases are shared with TRBD1. Germline loops: CDR1 KGHSH, CDR2 LQKENI. The J segment lost 9 bases and the V segment lost 3 bases, leaving 4 bases of the junction unmatched. This CDR3 has 13 amino acids. CDR3 DNA: TGTGCCAGCTCACCGTCCGGGACAGGTGAGCAGTTCTTC. Protein: CASSPSGTGEQFF.

CDR3 sequence: CATSSDVRDQETQYF. CDR3 bases: TGTGCCACCAGCAGCGACGTCAGGGACCAAGAGACCCAGTACTTC. V usage is TRBV15 and J usage is TRBJ2-5; D perhaps matches TRBD1 (5 bases). The CDR3 totals 15 residues. The V and J ends lost 3 bases and 0 bases respectively, with 11 bases between them. Germline V CDR1 and CDR2: LNHNV, YYDKDF (reference sequence).

This chain links TRBV5-1 with TRBJ2-7, with TRBD2 matching over 7 bases. In germline, CDR1 is SGHRS, CDR2 YFSETQ. This CDR3 has 15 amino acids. Trimming took 0 bases from V and 5 from J; bases not matched to a gene: 8. The CDR3 DNA reads as TGCGCCAGCAGCTTGGCCGTCGGGGGGATTGACGAGCAGTACTTC. Encoded protein: CASSLAVGGIDEQYF.

The chain has TRBV28 and TRBJ2-2, with D perhaps TRBD2 (5 bases). V was pared by 1 base and J by 1 base, with 7 bases between. The CDR3 spans 15 residues. Looked up from germline, CDR1 is MDHEN and CDR2 is SYDVKM. The CDR3 coding sequence is TGTGCCAGCAGTTTATCGGGGATGAACACCGGGGAGCTGTTTTTT. Encoded protein: CASSLSGMNTGELFF.

The chain has TRBV19 and TRBJ1-1; D remains unclear. The V gene lost 6 bases and the J gene lost 0 bases, with 8 bases spanning the gap. CDR3 length: 13 residues. The V gene's germline CDR1 is LNHDA and CDR2 SQIVND (reference sequence). The CDR3 spells CASSLGMNTEAFF. For the CDR3, the DNA is TGTGCCAGTAGCCTGGGCATGAACACTGAAGCTTTCTTT.

The CDR3 reads CASSPGGSPVFAGENEQFF. The CDR3 DNA follows: TGCGCCAGCAGCCCCGGGGGGAGTCCGGTGTTCGCGGGAGAGAATGAGCAGTTCTTC. The rearrangement uses TRBV5-1 and TRBJ2-1; 7 positions agree with TRBD2. The CDR3 sequence is 19 residues long. The trim removed 4 bases at V and 7 bases at J, leaving 23 bases unmatched. Per germline, CDR1 SGHRS and CDR2 YFSETQ.

The rearrangement links TRBV20-1 to TRBJ2-2; no firm D call. Germline-derived CDR1 and CDR2 are DFQATT and SNEGSKA (reference sequence). V lost 7 bases and J lost 1, with 4 bases in between. The CDR3 has 11 amino acids. CDR3 protein: CSVGNTGELFF. CDR3 nucleotide sequence: TGCAGTGTCGGGAACACCGGGGAGCTGTTTTTT.

Notes on this clone: The sample contains more than one DNA sequence encoding this CDR3. V is TRBV5-6 and J is TRBJ1-2; D is possibly TRBD1 (5 bases). There are 13 residues in the CDR3. Germline V gives CDR1 SGHDT, CDR2 YYEEEE. Trimming took off 2 bases at V and 3 bases at J, with 8 bases between the two ends. DNA for the CDR3: TGTGCCAGCAGCTTCCAGGGCGACTATGGCTACACCTTC. This encodes CASSFQGDYGYTF.

V usage is TRBV4-2 and J usage is TRBJ2-1, with a tentative D call TRBD1 (6 bases). V dropped 1 base and J dropped 0 bases, with 13 bases sitting between them. The V gene's germline CDR1 is LGHNA and CDR2 YNFKEQ. This CDR3 contains 17 residues. This CDR3 is CASSQAARGNSYNEQFF. CDR3 nucleotide sequence: TGTGCCAGCAGCCAAGCGGCCAGGGGCAACTCCTACAATGAGCAGTTCTTC.

This chain joins TRBV6-2 or TRBV6-3 and TRBJ1-5, with D hard to call. V was trimmed by 6 bases and J by 6 bases, leaving 21 bases between them. This CDR3 region has 16 residues. Germline CDR1 reads MNHEY; CDR2 reads SVGEGT. The CDR3 is CASSEARGYNSQPQHF. The CDR3 region has the DNA TGTGCCAGCAGCGAGGCCCGAGGATACAATAGTCAGCCCCAGCATTTT.

This chain links TRBV10-3 with TRBJ2-4; D possibly corresponds to TRBD2 (6 bases). There are 15 residues in the CDR3. CDR1 is ENHRY, CDR2 SYGVKD, per germline. V was shortened by 4 bases and J by 6 bases, with 16 bases between the two germline ends. CDR3: CAISVGGREGNIQYF. Here the CDR3 DNA reads TGTGCCATCAGTGTGGGGGGAAGAGAAGGAAACATTCAGTACTTC.

The chain couples TRBV6-5 to TRBJ2-3; the match to TRBD2 covers 7 bases. CDR3 size: 15 residues. Germline-derived CDR1 and CDR2 are MNHEY and SVGAGI. Unmatched junction bases numbered 13, after V lost 9 bases and J lost 4 bases. Written as DNA, the CDR3 is TGTGCCAGTATGTTTGGGGGGGGGTTTGCAGATACGCAGTATTTT. This sequence encodes CASMFGGGFADTQYF.